The source of this T cell receptor beta chain is a study of shared clonotypes between healthy human individuals. Overall study findings and caveats: Among non-shared clonotypes, generation probabilities were lower than among those shared by all four donors.

Comment on this clone: Its antigen remains unidentified.

TCRdb's table, derived via immunoSEQ multiplex PCR, lists solely in-frame clones and lacks some. The table has about 2 million clones, roughly 94% seen once; the top ten hold 0.1% to 0.15%. Germline V gene lookup returns CDR1 SQVTM and CDR2 ANQGSEA. Trimming removed 7 bases from V and 4 bases from J, with 16 bases in between. The length of the CDR3 is 13 residues. The rearrangement joins TRBV29-1 to TRBJ1-2; D gene ambiguous. The receptor was derived from a man aged 18 to 29 in good health. Sequences were obtained from naive CD4+ T cells sorted from blood. The sample's subset: CD45RA+ positively selected. CDR3 in amino acids: CSAGSYNTYGYTF. The CDR3 region has the DNA TGCAGCGCCGGATCGTATAATACCTATGGCTACACCTTC.